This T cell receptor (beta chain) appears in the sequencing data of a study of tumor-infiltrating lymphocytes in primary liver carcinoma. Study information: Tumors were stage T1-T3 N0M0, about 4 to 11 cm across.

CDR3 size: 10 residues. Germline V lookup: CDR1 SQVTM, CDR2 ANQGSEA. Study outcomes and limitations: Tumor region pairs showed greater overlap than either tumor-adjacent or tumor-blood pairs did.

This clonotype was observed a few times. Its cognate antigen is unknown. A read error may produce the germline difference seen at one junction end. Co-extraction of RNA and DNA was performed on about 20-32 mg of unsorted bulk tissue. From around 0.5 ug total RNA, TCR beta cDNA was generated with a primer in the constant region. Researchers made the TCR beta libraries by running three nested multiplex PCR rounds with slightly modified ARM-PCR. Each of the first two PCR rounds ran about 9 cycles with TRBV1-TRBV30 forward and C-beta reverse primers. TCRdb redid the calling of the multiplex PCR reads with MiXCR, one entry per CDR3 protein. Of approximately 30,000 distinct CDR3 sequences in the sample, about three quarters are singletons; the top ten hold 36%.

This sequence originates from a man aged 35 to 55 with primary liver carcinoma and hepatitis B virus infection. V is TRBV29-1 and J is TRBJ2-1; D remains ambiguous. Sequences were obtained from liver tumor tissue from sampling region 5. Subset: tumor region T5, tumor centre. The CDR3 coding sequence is TGCAGCGTTTACCGCAATGAACAGCTCTTC. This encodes CSVYRNEQLF.